This is a list of T cell receptor beta chains from one sample in a study of molecular identifiers for immune sequencing clone quantification. Each CDR3 protein is one row after TCRdb ran MiXCR on the PCR reads. Counted here are nearly 650,000 distinct CDR3 sequences, 25% occurring once; the ten biggest clones make up about 0.84%. Sequencing was performed on naive CD8+ T cells from blood, with Jurkat cell RNA spiked in. The receptors here all came from a human donor in good health. Some libraries in this study had Jurkat cell RNA spiked in. The CDR3 runs from the conserved cysteine through the conserved F or W. The D gene is left open where the match is weak. The size entry is marked missing in some rows and otherwise reads once, few, many or a size class.

j_call,d_call,v_call,clone_size,cdr3_aa,cdr3_nt
TRBJ1-1,TRBD1,TRBV6-6,NA,CASSTLTGGNTEASF,TGTGCCAGCAGTACCCTGACAGGGGGGAACACTGAAGCTTCCTTT
TRBJ1-5,NA,TRBV28,NA,CASSFKQSNQPQHF,TGTGCCAGCAGTTTTAAACAGTCCAATCAGCCCCAGCATTTT
TRBJ1-2,NA,TRBV7-9,NA,CASSLLGREDYGYTF,TGTGCCAGCAGCTTACTTGGGCGAGAGGACTATGGCTACACCTTC
TRBJ2-7,NA,TRBV29-1,many,CSVWAGPYEQYF,TGCAGCGTCTGGGCGGGACCCTACGAGCAGTACTTC
TRBJ2-7,NA,TRBV6-2/TRBV6-3,NA,CASTRSGEQYF,TGTGCCAGCACCCGCTCGGGCGAGCAGTACTTC
TRBJ2-7,NA,TRBV24-1,NA,CATSDQGSYEQYF,TGTGCCACCAGTGATCAGGGCTCCTACGAGCAGTACTTC
TRBJ2-3,NA,TRBV7-6,many,CASCQLGSTDTQYF,TGTGCCAGCTGCCAATTGGGGAGCACAGATACGCAGTATTTT
TRBJ2-5,NA,TRBV7-9,many,CASSPDGDQETQYF,TGTGCCAGCAGCCCGGACGGAGACCAAGAGACCCAGTACTTC
TRBJ2-7,NA,TRBV19,many,CASSPAGQAYEQYF,TGTGCCAGTAGTCCAGCGGGCCAGGCCTACGAGCAGTACTTC
TRBJ1-5,TRBD1,TRBV15,NA,CATSRSGEVRGQPRHF,TGTGCCACCAGCAGATCGGGGGAGGTCAGGGGACAGCCCCGGCATTTT
TRBJ1-5,NA,TRBV11-2,many,CASSPGGADNQPQHF,TGTGCCAGCAGCCCTGGGGGTGCAGATAATCAGCCCCAGCATTTT
TRBJ1-1,NA,TRBV3-1,many,CASSHGGAEAFF,TGTGCCAGCAGCCATGGGGGGGCTGAAGCTTTCTTT
TRBJ2-2,NA,TRBV28,NA,CASSPTSKLGELFF,TGTGCCAGCAGTCCCACCTCCAAACTGGGGGAGCTGTTTTTT
TRBJ1-1,NA,TRBV20-1,few,CSASDGEAFF,TGCAGTGCTTCGGACGGCGAAGCTTTCTTT
TRBJ1-1,NA,TRBV7-3,many,CASSLTPMSGYYLNTEAFF,TGTGCCAGCAGCTTAACTCCGATGAGTGGTTATTATTTGAACACTGAAGCTTTCTTT
TRBJ2-7,TRBD2,TRBV5-1,few,CASSHDSGSRVEQYF,TGCGCCAGCAGCCATGATAGCGGGAGCCGGGTCGAGCAGTACTTC
TRBJ1-4,NA,TRBV6-5,NA,CASSRVYNEKLFF,TGTGCCAGCAGCCGGGTCTATAATGAAAAACTGTTTTTT
TRBJ2-7,NA,TRBV19,NA,CASSPGLRSSYEQYF,TGTGCCAGTAGTCCGGGACTCAGGAGCTCCTACGAGCAGTACTTC
TRBJ2-5,NA,TRBV7-9,NA,CASRLSGETQYF,TGTGCCAGCAGACTATCGGGGGAGACCCAGTACTTC
TRBJ2-7,NA,TRBV6-5,NA,CASTPRGEYEQYF,TGTGCCAGCACCCCTAGGGGTGAGTACGAGCAGTACTTC
TRBJ2-2,TRBD2,TRBV9,NA,CASSQEVAGGYTGELFF,TGTGCCAGCAGCCAAGAGGTAGCGGGGGGTTACACCGGGGAGCTGTTTTTT
TRBJ2-7,NA,TRBV9,NA,CASSEGSGPREQYF,TGTGCCAGCAGCGAGGGGTCAGGGCCTCGCGAGCAGTACTTC
TRBJ1-1,TRBD1,TRBV12-3/TRBV12-4,few,CASRRGQGNTEAFF,TGTGCCAGCAGACGAGGACAGGGGAACACTGAAGCTTTCTTT
TRBJ2-7,NA,TRBV12-3/TRBV12-4,few,CASSQGLSVHEQYF,TGTGCCAGCAGCCAGGGTTTATCGGTCCACGAGCAGTACTTC
TRBJ1-2,NA,TRBV27,NA,CASSPDRLNYGYTF,TGTGCCAGCAGTCCGGACCGCCTTAACTATGGCTACACCTTC
TRBJ1-1,NA,TRBV5-1,many,CASSLEGTEAFF,TGCGCCAGCAGCTTGGAAGGCACTGAAGCTTTCTTT
TRBJ1-1,NA,TRBV29-1,many,CSVLQSQTVNTEAFF,TGCAGCGTCCTACAATCCCAGACAGTGAACACTGAAGCTTTCTTT
TRBJ2-1,NA,TRBV19,few,CASSMNLYNEQFF,TGTGCCAGTAGTATGAATCTGTACAATGAGCAGTTCTTC
TRBJ2-1,NA,TRBV7-9,NA,CASSFPNIAETYNEQFF,TGTGCCAGCAGCTTTCCCAACATAGCGGAAACCTACAATGAGCAGTTCTTC
TRBJ2-7,TRBD2,TRBV5-4,many,CASSFGTSVYEQYF,TGTGCCAGCAGCTTCGGGACTAGCGTTTACGAGCAGTACTTC
TRBJ1-2,NA,TRBV30,NA,CAWSVWDEYGYTF,TGTGCCTGGAGTGTATGGGATGAATATGGCTACACCTTC
TRBJ1-5,NA,TRBV2,many,CASSEASGYQPQHF,TGTGCCAGCAGTGAAGCTTCAGGGTATCAGCCCCAGCATTTT
TRBJ1-1,NA,TRBV28,NA,CASSLQGLNTEAIF,TGTGCCAGCAGTCTACAGGGATTGAACACTGAAGCTATCTTT
TRBJ2-3,NA,TRBV20-1,NA,CSARETGTSTDTQYF,TGCAGTGCTAGAGAGACCGGGACTAGCACAGATACGCAGTATTTT
TRBJ1-2,NA,TRBV30,NA,CAAVGDLDYGYTF,TGTGCCGCTGTAGGGGATCTTGACTATGGCTACACCTTC
TRBJ2-7,TRBD1,TRBV6-5,few,CASSSGQGALYEQYF,TGTGCCAGCAGTTCCGGACAGGGGGCTCTCTACGAGCAGTACTTC
TRBJ2-7,TRBD2,TRBV2,NA,CASGLAITYEQYF,TGTGCCAGCGGACTAGCGATTACCTACGAGCAGTACTTC
TRBJ2-3,TRBD1,TRBV3-1,many,CASSHTPGQGVGTDTQYF,TGTGCCAGCAGCCATACGCCAGGACAGGGGGTTGGCACAGATACGCAGTATTTT
TRBJ2-7,NA,TRBV27,few,CASRGLFYEQYF,TGTGCCAGCAGGGGGCTATTCTACGAGCAGTACTTC
TRBJ2-7,TRBD2,TRBV27,NA,CASSPFAGDYEQYF,TGTGCCAGCAGTCCCTTTGCGGGGGACTACGAGCAGTACTTC
TRBJ1-1,NA,TRBV5-5,NA,CASSFGGYRTEAFF,TGTGCCAGCAGCTTTGGAGGGTATAGGACTGAAGCTTTCTTT
TRBJ1-1,NA,TRBV7-9,many,CASSRGGTEAFF,TGTGCCAGCAGCCGTGGGGGTACTGAAGCTTTCTTT
TRBJ2-2,NA,TRBV27,few,CASSLADSTNTGELFF,TGTGCCAGCAGTTTAGCCGACAGTACGAACACCGGGGAGCTGTTTTTT
TRBJ2-7,NA,TRBV5-6,many,CASSPWGNEQYF,TGTGCCAGCAGCCCATGGGGGAATGAGCAGTACTTC